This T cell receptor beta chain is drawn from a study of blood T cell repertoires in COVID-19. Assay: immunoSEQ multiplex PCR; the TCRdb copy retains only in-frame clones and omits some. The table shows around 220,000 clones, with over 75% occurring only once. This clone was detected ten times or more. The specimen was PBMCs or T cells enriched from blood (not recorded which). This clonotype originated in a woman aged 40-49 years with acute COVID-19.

In DNA form, the CDR3 reads TGTGCCAGCAGTGGGACTAGCGGGGGGGCCAATGAGCAGTTCTTC. Translated, it gives CASSGTSGGANEQFF. The chain recombines TRBV6-4 with TRBJ2-1; 15 nucleotides agree with TRBD2. Per the germline V gene, CDR1 is MRHNA and CDR2 is SNTAGT. The CDR3 is 15 amino acids. V gave up 4 bases and J gave up 6 bases; unmatched junction bases: 1.